The TCR beta chain under discussion was sequenced for a study of blood T cell repertoires in COVID-19. At the level of the study: Researchers got acute and convalescent COVID-19 samples from the United States, Italy and Spain. Sample material is recorded as cDNA or gDNA derived from T cells, B-cell-depleted T cells, or PBMCs.

Patients in Seattle were enrolled during active infection, then followed longitudinally. The CDR3 sequence is 15 residues long. Losses at the gene ends were 6 bases for V and 4 bases for J; bases not matched to a gene: 8. The germline gives CDR1 LGHDT, CDR2 YNNKEL (reference sequence). Methods used by the authors: Reference gene primer amplification yielded estimated nucleated cell counts. Method: immunoSEQ multiplex PCR; TCRdb's copy keeps in-frame clones and lacks some. The V and J calls and clone size are taken from that table; D and trimming were inferred from the DNA. The table records approximately 290,000 clones, 85% to 90% of them present only once.

Sequences were obtained from peripheral blood. The chain employs TRBV3-1 (or the pseudogene TRBV3-2) and TRBJ2-3, with TRBD2 matching over 9 bases. The TCR was taken from a woman between 25 and 40 years old with COVID-19, enrolled during active disease. This CDR3 is CASSQRGLAADTQYF. For the CDR3, the DNA is TGTGCCAGCAGTCAGAGGGGACTAGCCGCAGATACGCAGTATTTT.